Following are 16 T cell receptor beta chains from one sample sequenced in a study of T cells expressing NK-cell markers. For each CDR3 protein, TCRdb gives one entry from its re-call of the 5' RACE reads, without DNA. The sample holds some 450,000 distinct CDR3 sequences. Sample: blood T cells: a sorted CD56 or NKG2C T cell subset, CD4+ or CD8+ T cells, or bulk PBMC T cells (not recorded which). The source is a woman between 18 and 70 years old in good health.

The chain couples TRBV20-1 to TRBJ2-5; the D call from TCRdb, TRBD1, cannot be confirmed without DNA. Germline assignment: CDR1 DFQATT and CDR2 SNEGSKA (reference sequence). The CDR3 has 15 amino acids. CDR3 residues: CSARQTRPGQETQYF.

The chain links TRBV10-3 to TRBJ2-5. The length of the CDR3 is 12 residues. Germline V gives CDR1 ENHRY, CDR2 SYGVKD. This CDR3 is CAISESGETQYF.

J is TRBJ2-1 and V is TRBV5-5; TCRdb selects TRBD1, and the lack of DNA leaves this call unchecked. Per the germline V gene, CDR1 is SGHKS and CDR2 is YYEKEE (reference sequence). The CDR3 consists of 15 residues. CDR3 amino acids: CASSRTGTGTNEQFF.

The chain couples TRBV7-3 to TRBJ2-1; the TRBD1 assignment by TCRdb is unverifiable without DNA. This CDR3 spans 14 amino acids. The germline V gene encodes CDR1 SGHTA and CDR2 FQGTGA. The CDR3: CASSLKGLALEQFF.

This sequence joins TRBV20-1 and TRBJ2-1. Germline values: CDR1 DFQATT, CDR2 SNEGSKA (reference sequence). The length of the CDR3 is 13 residues. The CDR3 is CSASSFSYNEQFF.

The rearrangement links TRBV19 to TRBJ2-1; the D call from TCRdb, TRBD2, cannot be confirmed without DNA. The CDR3 is 15 residues long. Germline CDR1 is LNHDA and CDR2 is SQIVND (reference sequence). Here the CDR3 reads CASSILAGSGNEQFF.

The V and J genes are TRBV4-3 and TRBJ1-6; the D gene TCRdb calls, TRBD1, cannot be checked with no DNA. Germline loops: CDR1 LGHNA, CDR2 YSLEER. This CDR3 is 15 amino acids long. The CDR3: CASSQIRQGDSPLHF.

The chain carries TRBV24-1 and TRBJ2-3; TCRdb reports TRBD2, a call that lacks DNA to check it against. The length of the CDR3 is 16 residues. Germline V lookup: CDR1 KGHDR, CDR2 SFDVKD. CDR3 residues: CATSAPRGSATDTQYF.

This chain connects TRBV29-1 to TRBJ1-1; TCRdb's D gene call, TRBD1, goes unchecked for lack of DNA. The V gene's germline CDR1 is SQVTM and CDR2 ANQGSEA. The CDR3 has 12 amino acids. CDR3 residues: CRASTGNTEAFF.

V is TRBV5-1 and J is TRBJ2-5; the D call from TCRdb, TRBD1, cannot be confirmed without DNA. The CDR3 runs to 16 residues. Germline V CDR1 and CDR2: SGHRS, YFSETQ. The CDR3 is CASSLQPGRGQETQYF.

V and J are TRBV20-1 and TRBJ2-7; TCRdb returns TRBD1, unconfirmable since there is no DNA. The CDR3 totals 12 residues. Germline V lookup: CDR1 DFQATT, CDR2 SNEGSKA (reference sequence). CDR3 amino acids: CSATTGSNEQYF.

The chain joins TRBV11-2 to TRBJ1-1. The CDR3 length is 15 residues. Germline CDR1 reads SGHAT; CDR2 reads FQNNGV. CDR3 amino acids: CASSLRVVMNTEAFF. Looking up the rest from reference TRBV11-2 and TRBJ1-1 gives the full variable domain: EAGVAQSPRYKIIEKRQSVAFWCNPISGHATLYWYQQILGQGPKLLIQFQNNGVVDDSQLPKDRFSAERLKGVDSTLKIQPAKLEDSAVYLCASSLRVVMNTEAFFGQGTRLTVV.

This sequence joins TRBV20-1 and TRBJ2-6. Germline values: CDR1 DFQATT, CDR2 SNEGSKA (reference sequence). The CDR3 loop spans 16 amino acids. The CDR3 spells CSARRPESSGANVLTF.

This sequence joins TRBV5-4 and TRBJ1-2; absent DNA, TCRdb's TRBD1 call cannot be checked. The germline V gene encodes CDR1 SGHNT and CDR2 YYREEE (reference sequence). The CDR3 is 15 amino acids. This chain's CDR3 is CASSLRTGVSYGYTF.

This chain connects TRBV29-1 to TRBJ1-2; TCRdb's D call of TRBD1 is untestable without DNA. Germline assignment: CDR1 SQVTM and CDR2 ANQGSEA. This CDR3 spans 15 amino acids. CDR3 protein: CSVPRGSRGNYGYTF.

The V gene is TRBV7-3, the J gene TRBJ2-2; checking the TCRdb D call of TRBD1 is not possible without DNA. This CDR3 has 16 amino acids. Germline V gene sequence: CDR1 SGHTA, CDR2 FQGTGA. CDR3 sequence: CASSLTSGTGSGELFF.